This T cell receptor (beta chain) was observed in a study of shared T cell receptors in the human thymus (dated by TCRdb to about 2021). At the level of the whole study: The study examined how the human thymus generates shared, self-reactive T-cell receptor alpha chains.

In regard to this clone: The antigen it binds to is not known. Base-call qualities are not available, and no considerably larger clone is one nucleotide away.

The library was produced with the immunoSEQ multiplex PCR assay. The table comes from immuneACCESS by way of TCRdb, which keeps in-frame sequences with V and J called. Part of the clones is missing from these tables; in studies checked, under half for an unresolved V gene and the rest for unknown reasons. For this sample there are around 730,000 clones; approximately 83% appear just once. In total, the top ten clones hold under 0.012% of the sample. CDR1 is given as MNHEY and CDR2 as SVGAGI, both from the germline V gene. At the junction V is shortened by 9 bases and J by 5 bases; bases outside the gene matches: 6. The CDR3 measures 12 amino acids from cysteine to phenylalanine. Only the CDR3 part of the read is kept: 36 bases, read in frame from the first base. The same sample was also studied in work on human thymus T cells. Per the second study: Donors were immunologically healthy infants undergoing open corrective cardiac surgery for congenital heart defects in Finland. The thymus tissue came from surgical resects taken out during corrective cardiac surgery. Both the thymic and the peripheral blood repertoires appeared to show biased V and J gene segment usage. Highly overlapping thymic TCR repertoires among unrelated individuals were reported in the related research. The study characterized TCR alpha and beta repertoires from about 8 infant thymus samples and four related peripheral blood samples. The cohort included several male and a couple of female infants, with donor ages spanning 7 to 244 days. Thymocytes were freed from the tissue by mechanical means and kept at -70 degrees C as pellets of roughly 9-30 million cells. A QIAsymphony instrument was used to extract genomic DNA from frozen cell pellets. The immunoSEQ multiplex PCR assay was used to amplify the TCRB and TCRAD loci from a standardized amount of quality-controlled genomic DNA. The amplicons covered the V(D)J region and were long enough to include the CDR3 and to identify the V and J genes. The commercial immunoSEQ service was used to sequence amplicons on an Illumina platform. Primer bias and sequencing errors were corrected as previously described, and TCRAD and TCRB definitions were based on the IMGT database. Repertoires were analysed with immunoSEQ Analyzer 3.0 and VDJTools, covering basic statistics, V/J segment usage, diversity estimates, rarefaction and pairwise overlap. Chao1, ChaoE, Efron-Thisted, Shannon and inverse Simpson indices were used to estimate diversity, which was also estimated on datasets down-sampled to the smallest sample. Repertoire overlap was assessed by strict matching of CDR3 nucleotide sequence, V gene and J gene, and clustering was done by Jaccard-based multidimensional scaling. On average, thymus samples gave 800,000 or so unique TCRB clonotypes, whereas blood samples gave roughly 84,000.

Material for sequencing was thymocytes. This receptor chain uses TRBV6-5 and TRBJ2-7; 8 nucleotides in the junction match TRBD1. The receptor was isolated from a girl less than two years old with a congenital heart defect. Donor details come from another sample of the same person, matched by shared clones. CDR3 loop: CASSDRGDEQYF. The nucleotide sequence is given as TGTGCCAGTAGCGACAGGGGCGACGAGCAGTACTTC.